This TCR beta chain was recorded in a study of blood T cell repertoires in COVID-19. About the research overall: The origin of the acute and convalescent COVID-19 samples was the United States, Italy and Spain. PBMCs, B-cell-depleted T cells, or T cells provided the cDNA or gDNA that made up the material.

This clone came up once. In the study's own analysis: By means of reference gene primer amplification, nucleated cell counts were estimated. TCRdb's copy holds only in-frame clones and misses some; the assay was immunoSEQ multiplex PCR. D and trimming were read from the DNA, whereas the V and J calls and clone size are those reported in that table. The table lists approximately 280,000 clones, about nine tenths of them singletons, with under 3% in the top ten. Cohort 3 recovered donors had two negative PCRs, clearance, or symptom resolution. The junction had 8 bases not matched to a gene; V was cut back by 3 bases and J by 7 bases. Germline V gene sequence: CDR1 SGHRS, CDR2 YFSETQ. The CDR3 is 15 residues long.

The material sequenced was PBMCs or T cells enriched from blood (not recorded which). V gene TRBV5-1 combines with J gene TRBJ2-3; TRBD2 aligns across 10 bases. The sequence was obtained from a woman younger than 35 who had recovered from COVID-19. The CDR3 nucleotides read TGCGCCAGCAGCTGGACTAGCGGACACACGAATACGCAGTATTTT. Translated, it gives CASSWTSGHTNTQYF.